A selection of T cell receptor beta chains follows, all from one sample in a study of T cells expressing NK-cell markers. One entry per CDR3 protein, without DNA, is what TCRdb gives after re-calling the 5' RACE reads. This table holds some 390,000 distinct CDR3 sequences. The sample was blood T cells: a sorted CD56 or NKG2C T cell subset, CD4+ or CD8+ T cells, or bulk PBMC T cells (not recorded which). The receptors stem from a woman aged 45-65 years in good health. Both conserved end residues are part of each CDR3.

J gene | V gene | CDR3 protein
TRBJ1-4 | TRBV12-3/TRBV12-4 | CASSLRIREKLFF
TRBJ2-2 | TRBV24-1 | CATSDFTVNGELFF
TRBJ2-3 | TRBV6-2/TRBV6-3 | CASSYSGGAAPYF
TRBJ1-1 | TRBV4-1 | CASSQDRQGWTEAFF
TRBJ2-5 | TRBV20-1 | CSADWGQETQYF
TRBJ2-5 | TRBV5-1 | CASSLQLGGETQYF
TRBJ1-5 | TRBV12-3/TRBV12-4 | CASSRGHRYNQPQHF
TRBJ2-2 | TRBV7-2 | CASSRGASGRSGELFF
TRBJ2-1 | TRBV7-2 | CASSDGLAGNYEQFF
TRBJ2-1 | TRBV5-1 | CASSLVRVGEVKDEQFF
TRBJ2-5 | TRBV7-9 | CASSLVAGLLARETQYF
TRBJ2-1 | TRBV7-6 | CASRILAGNEQFF
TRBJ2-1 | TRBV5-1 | CASSFPRLAGTVLGEQFF
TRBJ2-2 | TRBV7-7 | CASSPLAGVPGELFF
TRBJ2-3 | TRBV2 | CASSLPGGMGITQYF
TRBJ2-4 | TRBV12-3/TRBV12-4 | CASSLQGSAKNIQYF
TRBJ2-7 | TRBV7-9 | CASSPMGQLKDTRVDYEQYF
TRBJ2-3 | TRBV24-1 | CATSDLGTGGTDTQYF
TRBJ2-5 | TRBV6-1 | CASSSTGGMETQYF
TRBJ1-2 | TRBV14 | CASSQDLAGYGYTF
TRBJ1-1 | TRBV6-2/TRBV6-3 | CASTPAGREAFF
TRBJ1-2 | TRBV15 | CATSSRGRAYGYTF
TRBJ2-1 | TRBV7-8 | CASSGTEYNEQFF
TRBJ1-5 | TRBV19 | CASSFSPSNQPQHF
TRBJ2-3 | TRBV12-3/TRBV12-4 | CASSFAFPTQYF
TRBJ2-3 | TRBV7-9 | CASSPRTSGLGDTQYF
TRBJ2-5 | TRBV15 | CATSRPPFETQYF
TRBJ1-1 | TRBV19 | CASSISPSSRDAFF
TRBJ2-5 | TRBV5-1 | CASSFGGSAKETQYF
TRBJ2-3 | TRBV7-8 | CASSLLAGGSTDTQYF
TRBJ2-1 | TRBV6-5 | CASSYSIKRDEQFF
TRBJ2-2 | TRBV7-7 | CASSPTPAPNTGELFF
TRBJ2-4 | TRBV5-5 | CASSPAWGKNIQYF
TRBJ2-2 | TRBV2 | CASSHPDRNPLNTGELFF
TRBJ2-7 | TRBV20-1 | CSALLAIKYEQYF
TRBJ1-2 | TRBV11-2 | CASSTPRERGKYGYTF
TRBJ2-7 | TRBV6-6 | CASSYGSLGASVEQYF
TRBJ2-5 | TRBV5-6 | CASSRANLGTQYF
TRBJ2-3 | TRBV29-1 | CSVSSGSSDTQYF
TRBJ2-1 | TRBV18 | CASSQGGTRNEQFF
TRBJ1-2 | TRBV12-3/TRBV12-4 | CASSLLFGTGYGYTF
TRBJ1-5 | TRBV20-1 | CSARNASHQPQHF
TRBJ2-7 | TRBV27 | CASSSGTATYEQYF
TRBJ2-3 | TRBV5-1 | CASSGSGGTDTQYF
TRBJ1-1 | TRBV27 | CASIGLEGYTEAFF
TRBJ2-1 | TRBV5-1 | CASSSGTSGTPWNEQFF